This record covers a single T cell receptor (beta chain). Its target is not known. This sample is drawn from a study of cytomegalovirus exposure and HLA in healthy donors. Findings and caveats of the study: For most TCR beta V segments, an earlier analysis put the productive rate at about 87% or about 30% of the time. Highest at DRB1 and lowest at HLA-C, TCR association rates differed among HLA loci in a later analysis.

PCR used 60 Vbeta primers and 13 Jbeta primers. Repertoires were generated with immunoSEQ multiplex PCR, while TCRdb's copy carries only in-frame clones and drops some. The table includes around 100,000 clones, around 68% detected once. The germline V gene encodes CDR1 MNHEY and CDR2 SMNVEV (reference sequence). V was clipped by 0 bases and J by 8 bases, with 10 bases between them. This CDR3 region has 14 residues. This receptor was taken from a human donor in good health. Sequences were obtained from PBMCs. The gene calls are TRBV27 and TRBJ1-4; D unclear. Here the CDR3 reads CASSLSQEAEKLFF. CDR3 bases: TGTGCCAGCAGTTTATCCCAGGAGGCGGAAAAACTGTTTTTT.